This is a list of T cell receptor beta chains from one sample in a study of tumor and adjacent non-tumor tissue in lung cancer. TCRdb reprocessed the multiplex PCR reads with MiXCR, giving one entry per CDR3 protein. The sample consists of more than 60,000 distinct CDR3 sequences, more than 65% of them appearing once. Sequencing was performed on distant non-tumor lung tissue. These receptors originate from a man aged 55 to 69 with non-small cell lung cancer. Both conserved end residues are part of each CDR3. The D gene is left open where the match is weak. Rows give clone size only sometimes, using once, few, many, or a class for an expanded clone.

j_gene: TRBJ2-1
abundance: .
d_gene: .
v_gene: TRBV10-2
CDR3nt: TGCACCTGCACCAGGGGCGGGGGAACGAACAATGAGCAGTTCTTC
CDR3aa: CTCTRGGGTNNEQFF

j_gene: TRBJ2-6
abundance: .
d_gene: TRBD1
v_gene: TRBV10-1
CDR3nt: TGCCCCAGCAGTCCGGGACAGTCAAGTGGGGCCAACGTCCTAACTTTC
CDR3aa: CPSSPGQSSGANVLTF

j_gene: TRBJ2-1
abundance: .
d_gene: TRBD2
v_gene: TRBV6-2/TRBV6-3
CDR3nt: TGTGCCAGCAGTTACAATATACGCGGGAGTTTCCCGTCTGAGCTGTTCTTC
CDR3aa: CASSYNIRGSFPSELFF

j_gene: TRBJ2-1
abundance: .
d_gene: .
v_gene: TRBV2
CDR3nt: TGTGCCAGCAGTCCCTCCGGGTCTTACAATGAGCAGCTCTTC
CDR3aa: CASSPSGSYNEQLF

j_gene: TRBJ2-5
abundance: .
d_gene: .
v_gene: TRBV30
CDR3nt: TGTTCCTGGAGTTTGCGAATAGATGAGACCCAGTACTTC
CDR3aa: CSWSLRIDETQYF

j_gene: TRBJ2-7
abundance: many
d_gene: TRBD1
v_gene: TRBV6-6
CDR3nt: TGTGCCAGCAGTCACACGGGACAGGGAGGCTCCTACGAGCAGTACTTC
CDR3aa: CASSHTGQGGSYEQYF

j_gene: TRBJ2-5
abundance: .
d_gene: .
v_gene: TRBV11-1
CDR3nt: TGTGCCAGCAGCAAGGACACGTATCAAGAGACCCGGTACTTC
CDR3aa: CASSKDTYQETRYF

j_gene: TRBJ1-5
abundance: many
d_gene: .
v_gene: TRBV6-1
CDR3nt: TGTGCCAGCAGTGAAGCTGGAGGGAATCAGCCCCAGCATTTT
CDR3aa: CASSEAGGNQPQHF

j_gene: TRBJ2-7
abundance: .
d_gene: .
v_gene: TRBV28
CDR3nt: TGTGCCAGCAGTGCCCCAAGGATTCCCTACGAGCAGTATTTC
CDR3aa: CASSAPRIPYEQYF

j_gene: TRBJ2-7
abundance: .
d_gene: TRBD1
v_gene: TRBV12-3/TRBV12-4
CDR3nt: TGTGACAGCAGTCCCGGGACAGGCGATCTCGAGCAGTACTTC
CDR3aa: CDSSPGTGDLEQYF